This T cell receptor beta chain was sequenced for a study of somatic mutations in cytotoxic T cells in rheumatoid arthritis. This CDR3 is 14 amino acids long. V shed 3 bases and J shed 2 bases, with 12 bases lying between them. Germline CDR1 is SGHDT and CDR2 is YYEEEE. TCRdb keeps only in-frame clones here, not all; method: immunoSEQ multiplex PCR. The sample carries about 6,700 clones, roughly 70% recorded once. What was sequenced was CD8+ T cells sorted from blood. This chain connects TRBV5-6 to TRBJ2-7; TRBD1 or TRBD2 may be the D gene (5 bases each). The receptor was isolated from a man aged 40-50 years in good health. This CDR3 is CASSWGTQTYEQYF. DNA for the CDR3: TGTGCCAGCAGCTGGGGGACGCAAACCTACGAGCAGTACTTC.